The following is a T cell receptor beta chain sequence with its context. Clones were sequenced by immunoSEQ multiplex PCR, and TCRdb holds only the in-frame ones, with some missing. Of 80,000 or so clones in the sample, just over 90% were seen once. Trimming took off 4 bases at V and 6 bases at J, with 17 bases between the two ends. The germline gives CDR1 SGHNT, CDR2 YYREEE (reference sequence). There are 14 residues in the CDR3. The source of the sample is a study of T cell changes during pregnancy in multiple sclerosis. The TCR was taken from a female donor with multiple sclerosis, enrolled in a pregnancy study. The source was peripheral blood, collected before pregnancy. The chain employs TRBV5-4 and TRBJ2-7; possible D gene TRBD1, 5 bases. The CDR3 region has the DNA TGTGCCAGCAGCCAGGGCCAGACCTGGCCCGAGCAGTACTTC. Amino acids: CASSQGQTWPEQYF.